The clone carrying this T cell receptor beta chain was found a few times. The source of the sample is a study of T-cell reconstitution after alpha-beta-depleted transplantation in children. The germline V gene has CDR1 LNHDA and CDR2 SQIVND (reference sequence). CDR3 length: 13 residues. V dropped 9 bases and J dropped 2 bases, with 13 bases sitting between them. This sample's TCRbeta library carried unique molecular identifier barcodes. TCRdb analysed the PCR reads with MiXCR anew, one entry per CDR3 protein. The sample has about 540,000 distinct CDR3 sequences, around 20% seen once; the top ten hold 3% to 3.5%.

The sequence came from a human donor who donated a stem cell graft to a child with acute lymphoblastic leukemia. The rearrangement uses TRBV19 and TRBJ1-1; D gene uncertain. Sequenced material: PBMCs from the stem cell graft donor, taken from the stem cell graft. DNA for the CDR3: TGTGCCAGCATCCCGGACCTAAACACTGAAGCTTTCTTT. Its translation is CASIPDLNTEAFF. The entire variable domain, with the rest obtained from reference TRBV19 and TRBJ1-1, is as follows: DGGITQSPKYLFRKEGQNVTLSCEQNLNHDAMYWYRQDPGQGLRLIYYSQIVNDFQKGDIAEGYSVSREKKESFPLTVTSAQKNPTAFYLCASIPDLNTEAFFGQGTRLTVV.